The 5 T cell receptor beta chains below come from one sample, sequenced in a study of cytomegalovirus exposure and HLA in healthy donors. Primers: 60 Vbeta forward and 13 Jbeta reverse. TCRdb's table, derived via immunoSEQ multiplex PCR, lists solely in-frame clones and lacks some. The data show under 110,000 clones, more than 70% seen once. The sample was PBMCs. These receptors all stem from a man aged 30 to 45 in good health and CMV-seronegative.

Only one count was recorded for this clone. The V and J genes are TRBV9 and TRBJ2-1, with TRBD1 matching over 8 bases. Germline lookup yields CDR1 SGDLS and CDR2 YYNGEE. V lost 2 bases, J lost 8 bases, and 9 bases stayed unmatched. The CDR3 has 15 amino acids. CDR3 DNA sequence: TGTGCCAGCAGCGTCTCAGGTCAGGGGGCATATGAGCAGTTCTTC. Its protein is CASSVSGQGAYEQFF. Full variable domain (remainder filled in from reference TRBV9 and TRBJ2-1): DSGVTQTPKHLITATGQRVTLRCSPRSGDLSVYWYQQSLDQGLQFLIQYYNGEERAKGNILERFSAQQFPDLHSELNLSSLELGDSALYFCASSVSGQGAYEQFFGPGTRLTVL.

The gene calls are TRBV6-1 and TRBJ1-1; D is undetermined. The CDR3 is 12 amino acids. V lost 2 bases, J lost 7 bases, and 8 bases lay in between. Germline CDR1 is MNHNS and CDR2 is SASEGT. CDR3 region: CASSEPGYEAFF. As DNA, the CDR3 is TGTGCCAGCAGTGAACCCGGTTATGAAGCTTTCTTT.

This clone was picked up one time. CDR3 amino acids: CASSHGLAEYEQYF. The CDR3 bases are TGTGCCAGCAGCCACGGACTAGCGGAGTACGAGCAGTACTTC. This chain uses TRBV4-2 with TRBJ2-7; 10 nucleotides match TRBD2. V lost 3 bases, J lost 4 bases, and 3 bases stayed unmatched. The CDR3 runs 14 residues. Germline lookup yields CDR1 LGHNA and CDR2 YNFKEQ.

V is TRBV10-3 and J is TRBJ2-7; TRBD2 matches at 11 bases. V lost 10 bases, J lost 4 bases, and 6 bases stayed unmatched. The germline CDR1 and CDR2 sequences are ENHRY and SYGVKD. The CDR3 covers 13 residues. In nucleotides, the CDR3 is TGTGCCACGGGACTAGCGGACTCTTACGAGCAGTACTTC. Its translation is CATGLADSYEQYF.

Here the CDR3 reads CASSLGPDTYEQYF. CDR3 nucleotides: TGTGCCAGCAGCTTAGGGCCGGACACATACGAGCAGTACTTC. This chain uses TRBV7-2 with TRBJ2-7; D perhaps matches TRBD1 (5 bases). The germline CDR1 and CDR2 sequences are SGHTA and FQGNSA. The CDR3 loop spans 14 amino acids. V lost 1 base to trimming and J lost 4 bases, with 11 bases between them.